These T cell receptor beta chains were read from a single sample in a study of T cell repertoires in cytomegalovirus infection. TCRdb fed the reads into MiXCR, producing one record per CDR3 protein. The sample holds roughly 230,000 distinct CDR3 sequences, approximately 24% seen once. The sequencing sample was made of CD8+ T cells from PBMCs. The receptors come from a human donor in good health (CMV status not recorded). Some clones in this sample may be carry-over from other donors' samples. The conserved cysteine and the conserved F or W are not part of the CDR3 here. Fields, in order: V gene, CDR3 protein.

V: TRBV28; CDR3: ASSFYGDTEAF
V: TRBV7-3; CDR3: ASSWAGDYEQY
V: TRBV4-1; CDR3: ASSQEPGSNQPQH
V: TRBV25-1; CDR3: ASSVGGANNEQF
V: TRBV28; CDR3: ASSLFGRAEAF
V: TRBV11-1; CDR3: ASSFGSADTQY
V: TRBV28; CDR3: ASSFFKGEAF
V: TRBV2; CDR3: ASEGGHLL
V: TRBV28; CDR3: ASSPDSLSSYNEQF
V: TRBV2; CDR3: ASNGGTTETQY
V: TRBV7-6; CDR3: ASSLHPTNEKLF
V: TRBV28; CDR3: ASSALSVRDEQY
V: TRBV5-1; CDR3: ASSLTGGQEAF
V: TRBV30; CDR3: AWSPLGLADANTGELF
V: TRBV6-4; CDR3: ASSTEAGGLDEQF
V: TRBV11-2; CDR3: ASSSQRGSSYDEQF
V: TRBV25-1; CDR3: ASSELADYEQY
V: TRBV5-4; CDR3: ASSLHVFGTEETQY
V: TRBV4-2; CDR3: ASSQPLGAEQY
V: TRBV20-1; CDR3: SARGEELYGYT
V: TRBV12-3/TRBV12-4; CDR3: ASSPGTGGGTGELF
V: TRBV7-9; CDR3: ASSLSADNEKLF
V: TRBV28; CDR3: ASSSSGARDTGELF
V: TRBV6-8; CDR3: ASSYLDRLGEQF
V: TRBV7-2; CDR3: ASSSSTRSSGNTIY
V: TRBV2; CDR3: ASSEWAGKETQY
V: TRBV5-4; CDR3: ASSFMTGVAYNEQF
V: TRBV15; CDR3: ATSSAGALYNEQF